This T cell receptor beta chain derives from a study of blood T cell repertoires in COVID-19. About the study: The analysed material was cDNA or gDNA that came from T cells, B-cell-depleted T cells, or PBMCs.

Method: immunoSEQ multiplex PCR; TCRdb's copy keeps in-frame clones and lacks some. The sample consists of around 160,000 clones, 65% to 85% of them appearing once. The V end lost 4 bases, the J end lost 8 bases, and 18 bases lay between the germline ends. The CDR3 covers 15 residues. Germline CDR1 SGDLS, CDR2 YYNGEE. The TCR originated in a man aged 60-69 years with active or convalescent COVID-19. Material for sequencing was peripheral blood. The chain combines TRBV9 with TRBJ1-4, with D possibly matching TRBD1 (6 bases). CDR3 region: CASSPTQGYREKLFF. For the CDR3, the DNA is TGTGCCAGCAGCCCGACTCAGGGGTATAGGGAAAAACTGTTTTTT. The complete variable domain, with remaining parts taken from reference TRBV9 and TRBJ1-4, reads DSGVTQTPKHLITATGQRVTLRCSPRSGDLSVYWYQQSLDQGLQFLIQYYNGEERAKGNILERFSAQQFPDLHSELNLSSLELGDSALYFCASSPTQGYREKLFFGSGTQLSVL.